These 3 T cell receptor beta chains share one sample of origin, sequenced in a study of cytomegalovirus exposure and HLA in healthy donors. PCR employed 60 Vbeta and 13 Jbeta primers. Assay used: immunoSEQ multiplex PCR; TCRdb lists only in-frame clones, some missing. The sample is made up of about 130,000 clones, and the top ten hold 1.5% to 2% of it. What was sequenced was PBMCs. These receptors were collected from a woman aged 40-49 years in good health and CMV-seropositive.

The chain combines TRBV5-6 with TRBJ2-5; TRBD1 matches 7 bases. Germline CDR1 SGHDT, CDR2 YYEEEE. The V gene end was trimmed by 0 bases and the J gene end by 1 base; junction bases not matched to a gene: 3. The CDR3 spans 15 residues. The CDR3 DNA sequence: TGTGCCAGCAGCTTGGGGGACAGAGTCCAAGAGACCCAGTACTTC. This gives the protein CASSLGDRVQETQYF.

The chain employs TRBV25-1 and TRBJ2-7; 7 bases agree with TRBD1. Germline-derived CDR1 and CDR2 are MGHDK and SYGVNS. Losses at the gene ends were 4 bases for V and 0 bases for J; bases not matched to a gene: 6. This CDR3 spans 15 amino acids. CDR3 nucleotides: TGTGCCAGCAGTGGCCCGACAGGGAGCTCCTACGAGCAGTACTTC. It yields the protein CASSGPTGSSYEQYF.

This chain uses TRBV29-1 with TRBJ2-5; the D gene is possibly TRBD1 (6 bases). Germline V lookup: CDR1 SQVTM, CDR2 ANQGSEA. Deletions cut 7 bases from V and 11 bases from J, with 20 bases between. The CDR3 has 12 residues. CDR3 amino acids: CSAGTSRGEQYF. The DNA of the CDR3 is TGCAGCGCCGGGACCTCCAGGGGAGAGCAGTACTTC. Using reference TRBV29-1 and TRBJ2-5 for the parts outside the CDR3, the full variable domain is SAVISQKPSRDICQRGTSLTIQCQVDSQVTMMFWYRQQPGQSLTLIATANQGSEATYESGFVIDKFPISRPNLTFSTLTVSNMSPEDSSIYLCSAGTSRGEQYFGPGTRLLVL.